This section outlines one TCR beta chain sequence together with its context. Its cognate antigen is unknown. This CDR3 has 16 residues. Germline V gene sequence: CDR1 SGHTA, CDR2 FQGNSA. The J segment lost 6 bases and the V segment lost 0 bases, leaving 7 bases of the junction unmatched. TCRdb called the reads again in MiXCR, with one record for every CDR3 protein. Counted here are about 400,000 distinct CDR3 sequences, roughly 34% occurring once; the ten biggest clones make up approximately 15%. This sample is part of a study of T cell repertoires in cytomegalovirus infection. Across the study: A matching HLA type, together with CMV infection, was signaled by public TCR beta signatures.

Study conclusions and caveats: The ex vivo response showed dominance by HLA-C-restricted CMV-specific TCR beta clonotypes.

The starting material was cultured PBMCs, obtained from culture after CMV antigen stimulation. This sequence joins TRBV7-2 and TRBJ2-4; 8 nucleotides agree with TRBD2. This receptor was identified in a human donor in good health (CMV status not recorded). Some clones in this sample may be carry-over from other donors' samples. CDR3 sequence reads: CASSLASGGGPNIQYF. CDR3 coding DNA: TGTGCCAGCAGCTTAGCCTCCGGCGGGGGGCCAAACATTCAGTACTTC.